A selection of T cell receptor beta chains follows, all from one sample in a study of blood T cells in healthy people across ages. TCRdb fed the 5' RACE reads into MiXCR, producing one record per CDR3 protein. This sample has 1.5 million to 2 million distinct CDR3 sequences, with about 39% found just once. The sequenced sample consisted of blood. These receptors all come from a human donor in good health. The conserved cysteine and the conserved F or W are not part of the CDR3 here. The order of the fields is V gene, J gene, CDR3 protein.

V: TRBV11-3
J: TRBJ2-1
CDR3: ASSLLTWSGASSYNEQF

V: TRBV7-9
J: TRBJ2-5
CDR3: ASSYGTGRYQETQY

V: TRBV12-3/TRBV12-4
J: TRBJ1-2
CDR3: ASSLLGGSHGYT

V: TRBV5-1
J: TRBJ2-1
CDR3: ASSLLQGANNEQF

V: TRBV7-2
J: TRBJ1-5
CDR3: ASSSQAAGQPQH

V: TRBV7-3
J: TRBJ2-1
CDR3: ASSLKRLAGATGVYNEQF

V: TRBV20-1
J: TRBJ2-3
CDR3: SANRGGDTQY

V: TRBV15
J: TRBJ2-7
CDR3: ATSRDFATHSYEQY

V: TRBV20-1
J: TRBJ2-3
CDR3: SATGDTDTQY

V: TRBV9
J: TRBJ2-1
CDR3: ASSVTSGGSEQF

V: TRBV6-1
J: TRBJ2-1
CDR3: ASSRHLGTGGHNEQF

V: TRBV6-1
J: TRBJ2-7
CDR3: VSSERSLVEQY

V: TRBV12-3/TRBV12-4
J: TRBJ1-2
CDR3: ASRADRSGGYT

V: TRBV3-1
J: TRBJ2-5
CDR3: ASSQDIMGFGETQY

V: TRBV20-1
J: TRBJ1-2
CDR3: SARDTRMNYGYT

V: TRBV4-3
J: TRBJ1-1
CDR3: ASSQDHGQGIAF

V: TRBV7-9
J: TRBJ2-3
CDR3: ASGRPGRTDTQY

V: TRBV3-1
J: TRBJ2-1
CDR3: ASSQLRAGDENEQF

V: TRBV5-4
J: TRBJ1-5
CDR3: ASSWGRGGHSNQPQH

V: TRBV12-3/TRBV12-4
J: TRBJ1-6
CDR3: ASSRRGSPLH

V: TRBV4-1
J: TRBJ1-5
CDR3: ASSQASQPDQPQH

V: TRBV12-3/TRBV12-4
J: TRBJ2-7
CDR3: ASSLDQNSYEQY

V: TRBV9
J: TRBJ1-2
CDR3: ASGQGTFGYT

V: TRBV6-5
J: TRBJ2-7
CDR3: TSGRGDEQY

V: TRBV4-2
J: TRBJ2-1
CDR3: ASSQDTGGAMDEQF

V: TRBV20-1
J: TRBJ1-2
CDR3: SATGPRQNYGYT

V: TRBV29-1
J: TRBJ1-1
CDR3: SGGQVRTEAF

V: TRBV7-9
J: TRBJ2-1
CDR3: ASSLAIEYYEQF

V: TRBV7-2
J: TRBJ2-2
CDR3: ASSLTSGGAGELF

V: TRBV11-2
J: TRBJ2-3
CDR3: ASSPRRGPRTDTQY

V: TRBV28
J: TRBJ2-5
CDR3: ASREDRALEY

V: TRBV15
J: TRBJ1-1
CDR3: ATSRSGYTEAF

V: TRBV7-2
J: TRBJ1-4
CDR3: ASGPGTGRGGGEKLF

V: TRBV7-2
J: TRBJ1-5
CDR3: ASSLLYKLNQPQH

V: TRBV6-2/TRBV6-3
J: TRBJ2-7
CDR3: ASSTGATSPYEQY

V: TRBV6-2/TRBV6-3
J: TRBJ2-1
CDR3: ASSVSGGAPYNEQF

V: TRBV2
J: TRBJ2-1
CDR3: ASSDFWGKGLDEQF

V: TRBV20-1
J: TRBJ2-3
CDR3: SAKHPYTDTQY

V: TRBV20-1
J: TRBJ1-5
CDR3: SARWDRNQPQH

V: TRBV7-2
J: TRBJ1-4
CDR3: ASSLVSDTNEKLF

V: TRBV5-5
J: TRBJ2-5
CDR3: ASSYFRDRETQY

V: TRBV5-1
J: TRBJ2-1
CDR3: ASSLDSGGNNEQF

V: TRBV12-3/TRBV12-4
J: TRBJ2-5
CDR3: ASSSRDSAAQY

V: TRBV7-9
J: TRBJ2-5
CDR3: ASSLGSERPNQETQY

V: TRBV6-5
J: TRBJ2-3
CDR3: ASSWGRAGGLMPLSTDTQY

V: TRBV29-1
J: TRBJ1-2
CDR3: SVEGGINYGYT

V: TRBV24-1
J: TRBJ2-5
CDR3: ATSAAGTQETQY

V: TRBV20-1
J: TRBJ2-7
CDR3: SAPGASGGVFSYEQY

V: TRBV5-6
J: TRBJ1-2
CDR3: ASSLAGDRGDGYT